This note documents a single T cell receptor (beta chain) sequence. The antigen is undetermined. The junction departs from the called germline gene at one end, perhaps through a read error. These data are taken from a study of tumor and adjacent non-tumor tissue in lung cancer. Study overall: Patients comprised 12 adenocarcinoma, a couple of squamous cell carcinoma and 1 small cell lung cancer.

No cell sorting was done before RNA was extracted from the tissue. Newly diagnosed lung cancer patients had thoracic surgery in China, August–late 2014, without prior chemotherapy. Three rounds of nested PCR, following a modified ARM-PCR protocol, produced the TCRbeta library. TCRdb recomputed calls from the multiplex PCR reads with MiXCR, one row per CDR3 protein. In the table there are about 200,000 distinct CDR3 sequences, 70% to 75% of which are singletons. Study-wide findings and caveats: Compared with tumor, normal lung showed significantly lower TCR diversity. Tumor TCR diversity, when higher, was linked to shorter survival.

Germline CDR1 reads MNHNS; CDR2 reads SASEGT. This CDR3 contains 15 residues. The clonotype originates from a man in his sixties with non-small cell lung cancer. Sequenced input: lung tumor tissue. The chain employs TRBV6-1 and TRBJ2-3; 13 nucleotides align to TRBD2. CDR3 sequence reads: CATSELAGGPDTQYF. CDR3 DNA sequence: TGTGCCACCAGTGAACTAGCGGGGGGGCCTGATACGCAGTATTTT.